The T cell receptor beta chain under discussion was sequenced for a study of blood T cell repertoires in COVID-19. Study at large: Acute-phase and convalescent COVID-19 samples originated in the United States, Italy and Spain.

The repertoire was sequenced with immunoSEQ multiplex PCR; TCRdb's copy has only in-frame clones and lacks some. This sample has 470,000 or so clones, with nearly 90% found just once. All enrollees were about 18 to 95 years old and from approximately 25 US areas. Cohort allocation depended upon clinical history that participants reported. This clone was seen a few times. A junction boundary mismatches the germline segment, possibly from a read error. The sample taken for sequencing was PBMCs or T cells enriched from blood (not recorded which). This sequence was found in a woman younger than 30 with acute COVID-19.

The CDR3 here is CASSLEAGSYVYTF. CDR3 DNA: TGCGCCAGCAGCTTGGAGGCAGGGTCGTATGTCTACACCTTC. This chain links TRBV5-1 with TRBJ1-2, with D possibly being TRBD1 (5 bases). This CDR3 contains 14 residues. Germline lookup yields CDR1 SGHRS and CDR2 YFSETQ.